Listed below are T cell receptor beta chains from one sample, sequenced in a study of T cell repertoires in cytomegalovirus infection. TCRdb re-called the reads through MiXCR, storing one row per CDR3 protein. The repertoire includes approximately 500,000 distinct CDR3 sequences, roughly 29% of them detected once, and approximately 13% sits in the top ten. What was sequenced was PBMCs. The receptors come from a human donor in good health (CMV status not recorded). Some clones in this sample may be carry-over from other donors' samples. Each CDR3 is given with its conserved first and last residue. Rows give clone size only sometimes, using once, few, many, or a class for an expanded clone.

v_call: TRBV5-8
clone_size: few
cdr3_aa: CASSFPIEQFF

v_call: TRBV6-5
clone_size: -
cdr3_aa: CASSPQRRVQNTGELFF

v_call: TRBV20-1
clone_size: -
cdr3_aa: CSAHQGSSYNEQFF

v_call: TRBV20-1
clone_size: -
cdr3_aa: CSARDPRGNQPQHF

v_call: TRBV7-8
clone_size: -
cdr3_aa: CASSLTGPGNEQYF

v_call: TRBV7-2
clone_size: many
cdr3_aa: CASSRGGQGSLQYF

v_call: TRBV7-2
clone_size: many
cdr3_aa: CASSLRLGTAEAFF

v_call: TRBV10-3
clone_size: -
cdr3_aa: CAIKGERDGYTF

v_call: TRBV7-4
clone_size: many
cdr3_aa: CASSLLETGVVYEQYF

v_call: TRBV12-3/TRBV12-4
clone_size: few
cdr3_aa: CASSRTTGQFF

v_call: TRBV25-1
clone_size: -
cdr3_aa: CASSGGTIEAFF

v_call: TRBV7-2
clone_size: many
cdr3_aa: CASSLGDRGPYSPLHF

v_call: TRBV7-8
clone_size: many
cdr3_aa: CASSLRIAGVSDTQYF

v_call: TRBV20-1
clone_size: -
cdr3_aa: CSARVRREVETQYF

v_call: TRBV11-2
clone_size: -
cdr3_aa: CASSDHAEYPGELFF

v_call: TRBV6-5
clone_size: -
cdr3_aa: CASSSTSGRLEQYF

v_call: TRBV27
clone_size: many
cdr3_aa: CASSPGQGGYEQYF

v_call: TRBV10-3
clone_size: few
cdr3_aa: CAIKVGMDRYTEAFF

v_call: TRBV11-3
clone_size: many
cdr3_aa: CASSLGQGLTDTQYF

v_call: TRBV24-1
clone_size: -
cdr3_aa: CATSDVYEQYF

v_call: TRBV4-1
clone_size: many
cdr3_aa: CASSQALMNTEAFF

v_call: TRBV7-2
clone_size: few
cdr3_aa: CASSFSGSSTDTQYF

v_call: TRBV28
clone_size: -
cdr3_aa: CASSSAQGYTDTQYF

v_call: TRBV10-3
clone_size: many
cdr3_aa: CAISGSLAAQETQYF

v_call: TRBV19
clone_size: few
cdr3_aa: CASSIRDRTYGYTF

v_call: TRBV20-1
clone_size: few
cdr3_aa: CSASLRSRTPYEQYF

v_call: TRBV11-2
clone_size: few
cdr3_aa: CASSFRADRAAYNEQFF

v_call: TRBV5-6
clone_size: few
cdr3_aa: CASSHTGPDTQYF

v_call: TRBV10-2
clone_size: few
cdr3_aa: CATWDYGNTDTQYF

v_call: TRBV6-5
clone_size: few
cdr3_aa: CASRLGQGYEKLFF

v_call: TRBV29-1
clone_size: few
cdr3_aa: CSVYSQAGEAFF

v_call: TRBV6-6
clone_size: -
cdr3_aa: CASSYRTEYNEQFF

v_call: TRBV4-3
clone_size: many
cdr3_aa: CASSQESWDTQYF

v_call: TRBV7-9
clone_size: -
cdr3_aa: CASTRGLAEGYEQFF

v_call: TRBV28
clone_size: -
cdr3_aa: CASSFPGTGDQPQHF

v_call: TRBV7-9
clone_size: many
cdr3_aa: CASSRRQGQETQYF

v_call: TRBV25-1
clone_size: -
cdr3_aa: CASMETSRTDTQYF

v_call: TRBV12-3/TRBV12-4
clone_size: -
cdr3_aa: CASSPGDSHNEQFF

v_call: TRBV7-8
clone_size: many
cdr3_aa: CASSSRVSSTDTQYF